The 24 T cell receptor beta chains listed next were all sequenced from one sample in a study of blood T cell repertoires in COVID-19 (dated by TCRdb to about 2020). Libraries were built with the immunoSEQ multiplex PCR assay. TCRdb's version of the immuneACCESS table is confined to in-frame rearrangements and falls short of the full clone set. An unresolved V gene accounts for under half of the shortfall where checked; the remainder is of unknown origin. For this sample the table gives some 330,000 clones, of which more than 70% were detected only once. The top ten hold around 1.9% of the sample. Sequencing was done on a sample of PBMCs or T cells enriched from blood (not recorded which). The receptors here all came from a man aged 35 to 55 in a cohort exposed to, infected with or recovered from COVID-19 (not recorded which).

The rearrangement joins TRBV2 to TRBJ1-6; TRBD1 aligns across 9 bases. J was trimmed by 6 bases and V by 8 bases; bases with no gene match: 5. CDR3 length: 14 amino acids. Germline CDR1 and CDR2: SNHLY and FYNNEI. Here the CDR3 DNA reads TGTGCCAGCTTCCGGGACAGGGTTAATTCACCCCTCCACTTT. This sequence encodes CASFRDRVNSPLHF.

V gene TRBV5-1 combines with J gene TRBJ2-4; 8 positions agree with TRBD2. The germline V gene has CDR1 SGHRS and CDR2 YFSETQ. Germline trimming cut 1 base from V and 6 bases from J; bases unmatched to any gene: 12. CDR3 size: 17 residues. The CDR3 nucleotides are TGCGCCAGCAGCTTGTTCCCAGCGGGAGAAGCGGGAAACATTCAGTACTTC. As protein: CASSLFPAGEAGNIQYF.

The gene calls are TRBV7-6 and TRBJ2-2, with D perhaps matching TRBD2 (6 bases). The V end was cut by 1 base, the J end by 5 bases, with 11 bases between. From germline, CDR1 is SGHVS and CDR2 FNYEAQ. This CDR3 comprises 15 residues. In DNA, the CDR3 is TGTGCCAGCAGCTTAGAACTAGCACGAACCGGGGAGCTGTTTTTT. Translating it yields CASSLELARTGELFF.

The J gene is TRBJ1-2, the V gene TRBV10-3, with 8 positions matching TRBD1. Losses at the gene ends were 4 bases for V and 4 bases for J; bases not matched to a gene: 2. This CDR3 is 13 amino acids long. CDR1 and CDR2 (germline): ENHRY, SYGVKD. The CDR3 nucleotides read TGTGCCATCAGTGCCGGGACAGGCTATGGCTACACCTTC. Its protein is CAISAGTGYGYTF.

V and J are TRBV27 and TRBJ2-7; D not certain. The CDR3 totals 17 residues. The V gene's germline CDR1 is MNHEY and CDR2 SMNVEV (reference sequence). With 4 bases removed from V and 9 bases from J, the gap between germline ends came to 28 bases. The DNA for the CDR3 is TGTGCCAGCAGTTCTTCCGCGAGCATAGCCGACGATATCGGGCAGTACTTC. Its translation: CASSSSASIADDIGQYF.

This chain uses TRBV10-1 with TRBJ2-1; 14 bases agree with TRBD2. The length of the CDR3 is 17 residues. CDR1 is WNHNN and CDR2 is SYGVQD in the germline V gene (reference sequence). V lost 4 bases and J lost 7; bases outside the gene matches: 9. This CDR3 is CASSGPLTSGRVNEQFF. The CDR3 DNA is TGCGCCAGCAGTGGCCCCCTGACTAGCGGGAGGGTGAATGAGCAGTTCTTC.

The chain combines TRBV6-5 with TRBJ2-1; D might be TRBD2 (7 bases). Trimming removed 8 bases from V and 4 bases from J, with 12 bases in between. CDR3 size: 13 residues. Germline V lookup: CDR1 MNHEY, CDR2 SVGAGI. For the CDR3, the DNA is TGTGCCAGCCAGAGGGGGGGTTACAATGAGCAGTTCTTC. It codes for CASQRGGYNEQFF.

CDR3 region: CASSQKWGVVGQYF. The CDR3 DNA sequence: TGTGCCAGCAGCCAAAAATGGGGGGTTGTGGGGCAGTACTTC. The rearrangement uses TRBV3-1 (or the pseudogene TRBV3-2) and TRBJ2-7, with a weak D call TRBD2 (6 bases). The CDR3 loop spans 14 amino acids. Germline V lookup: CDR1 LGHDT, CDR2 YNNKEL (reference sequence). The V gene lost 2 bases and the J gene lost 9 bases, with 17 bases spanning the gap.

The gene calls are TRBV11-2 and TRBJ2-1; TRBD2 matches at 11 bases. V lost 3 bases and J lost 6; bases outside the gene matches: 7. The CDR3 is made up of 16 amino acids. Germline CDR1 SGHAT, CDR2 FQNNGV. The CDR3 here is CASSLELAGDPNEQFF. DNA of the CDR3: TGTGCCAGCAGCTTGGAACTAGCGGGAGACCCCAATGAGCAGTTCTTC.

The chain's CDR3 is CASSQGLADNNEQFF. CDR3 nucleotides: TGTGCCAGCAGCCAGGGACTAGCGGATAACAATGAGCAGTTCTTC. The genes are TRBV3-1 (or the pseudogene TRBV3-2) and TRBJ2-1; TRBD2 agrees at 11 bases. This CDR3 is 15 amino acids long. Germline trimming cut 3 bases from V and 5 bases from J; bases unmatched to any gene: 3. Per germline, CDR1 LGHDT and CDR2 YNNKEL (reference sequence).

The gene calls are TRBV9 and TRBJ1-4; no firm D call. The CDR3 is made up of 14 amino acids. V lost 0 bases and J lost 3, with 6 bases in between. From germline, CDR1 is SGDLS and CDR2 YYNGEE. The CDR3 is CASSVGASNEKLFF. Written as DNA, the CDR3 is TGTGCCAGCAGCGTAGGAGCCTCTAATGAAAAACTGTTTTTT.

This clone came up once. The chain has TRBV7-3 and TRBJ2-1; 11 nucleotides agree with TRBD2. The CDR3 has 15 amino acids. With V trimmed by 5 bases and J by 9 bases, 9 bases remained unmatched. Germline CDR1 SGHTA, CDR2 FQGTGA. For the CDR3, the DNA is TGTGCCAGCAGCCGGGATAGCGGGAGGGCCAGTGAGCAGTTCTTC. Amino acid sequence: CASSRDSGRASEQFF. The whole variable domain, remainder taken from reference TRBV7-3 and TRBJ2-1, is GAGVSQTPSNKVTEKGKYVELRCDPISGHTALYWYRQSLGQGPEFLIYFQGTGAADDSGLPNDRFFAVRPEGSVSTLKIQRTERGDSAVYLCASSRDSGRASEQFFGPGTRLTVL.

CDR3 region: CASSSRTSGRPNTGELFF. Here the CDR3 DNA reads TGTGCCAGTAGTAGTCGGACTAGCGGGAGGCCGAACACCGGGGAGCTGTTTTTT. V gene TRBV19 combines with J gene TRBJ2-2; 14 positions agree with TRBD2. Looked up from germline, CDR1 is LNHDA and CDR2 is SQIVND (reference sequence). V was pared by 4 bases and J by 0 bases, with 4 bases of the junction left unmatched. The CDR3 runs to 18 residues.

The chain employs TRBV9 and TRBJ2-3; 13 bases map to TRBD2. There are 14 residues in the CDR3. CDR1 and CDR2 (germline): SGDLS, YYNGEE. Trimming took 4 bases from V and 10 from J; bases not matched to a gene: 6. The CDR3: CASSTRTSGSSQYF. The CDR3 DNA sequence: TGTGCCAGCAGCACCCGGACTAGCGGGAGTTCGCAGTATTTT.

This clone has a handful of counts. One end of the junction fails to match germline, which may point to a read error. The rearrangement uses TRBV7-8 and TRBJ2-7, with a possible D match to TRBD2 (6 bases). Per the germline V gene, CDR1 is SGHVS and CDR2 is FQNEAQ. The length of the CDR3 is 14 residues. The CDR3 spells CASRLAASSYEQYF. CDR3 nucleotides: TGTGCCAGCAGGTTAGCGGCTAGCTCCTACGAGCAGTACTTC.

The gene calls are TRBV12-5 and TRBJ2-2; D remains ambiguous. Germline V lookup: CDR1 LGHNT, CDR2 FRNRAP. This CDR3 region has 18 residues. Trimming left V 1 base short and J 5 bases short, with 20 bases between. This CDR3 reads CASGLAQGGHPGTGELFF. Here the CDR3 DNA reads TGTGCTAGTGGTTTGGCCCAAGGTGGGCATCCAGGTACCGGGGAGCTGTTTTTT.

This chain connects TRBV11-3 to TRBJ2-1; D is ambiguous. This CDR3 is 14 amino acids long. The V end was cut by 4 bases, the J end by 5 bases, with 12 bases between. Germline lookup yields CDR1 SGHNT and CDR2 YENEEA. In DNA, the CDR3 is TGTGCCAGCAGCTCCCTGACAAGTAACAATGAGCAGTTCTTC. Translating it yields CASSSLTSNNEQFF.

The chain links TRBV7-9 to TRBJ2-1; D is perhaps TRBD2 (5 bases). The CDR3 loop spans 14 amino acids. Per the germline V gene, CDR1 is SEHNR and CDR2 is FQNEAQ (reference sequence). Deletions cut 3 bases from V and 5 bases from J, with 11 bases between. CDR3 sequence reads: CASSFPGMNNEQFF. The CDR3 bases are TGTGCCAGCAGCTTCCCGGGGATGAACAATGAGCAGTTCTTC.

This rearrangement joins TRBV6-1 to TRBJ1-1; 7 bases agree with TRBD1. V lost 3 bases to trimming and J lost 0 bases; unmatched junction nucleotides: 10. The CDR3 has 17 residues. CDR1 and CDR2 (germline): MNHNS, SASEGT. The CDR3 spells CASSDAGTEAMNTEAFF. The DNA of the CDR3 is TGTGCCAGCAGTGACGCCGGGACAGAGGCAATGAACACTGAAGCTTTCTTT.

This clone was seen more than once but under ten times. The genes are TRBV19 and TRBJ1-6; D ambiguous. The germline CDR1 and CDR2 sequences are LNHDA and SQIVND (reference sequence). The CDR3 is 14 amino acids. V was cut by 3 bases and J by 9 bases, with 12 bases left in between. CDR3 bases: TGTGCCAGTAGTATTGGGCAGCTAACTTCACCCCTCCACTTT. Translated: CASSIGQLTSPLHF.

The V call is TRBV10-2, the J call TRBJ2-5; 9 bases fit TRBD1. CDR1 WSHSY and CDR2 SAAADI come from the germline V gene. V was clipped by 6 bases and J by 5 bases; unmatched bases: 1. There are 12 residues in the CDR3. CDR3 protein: CASRDRGETQYF. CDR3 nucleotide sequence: TGCGCCAGCAGGGACAGGGGTGAGACCCAGTACTTC.

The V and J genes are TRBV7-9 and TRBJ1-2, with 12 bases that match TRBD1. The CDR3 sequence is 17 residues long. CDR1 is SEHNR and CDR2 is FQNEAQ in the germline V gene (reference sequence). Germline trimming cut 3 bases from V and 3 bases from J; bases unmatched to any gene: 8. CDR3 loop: CASSLKRGQGAYYGYTF. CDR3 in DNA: TGTGCCAGCAGCTTGAAACGGGGACAGGGGGCTTACTATGGCTACACCTTC.

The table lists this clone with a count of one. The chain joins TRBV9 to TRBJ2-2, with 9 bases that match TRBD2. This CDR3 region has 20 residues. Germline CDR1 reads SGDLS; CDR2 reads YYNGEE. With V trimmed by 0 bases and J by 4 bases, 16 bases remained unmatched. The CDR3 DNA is TGTGCCAGCAGCGTAGGTCTAGTAGGAACTAGCGGGCGTTCCACCGGGGAGCTGTTTTTT. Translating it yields CASSVGLVGTSGRSTGELFF.

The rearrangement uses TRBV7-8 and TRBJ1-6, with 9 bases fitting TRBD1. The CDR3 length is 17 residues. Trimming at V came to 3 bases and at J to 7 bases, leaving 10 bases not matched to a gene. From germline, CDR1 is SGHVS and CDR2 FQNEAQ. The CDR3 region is CASSFARTGAKNSPLHF. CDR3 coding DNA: TGTGCCAGCAGCTTCGCCAGGACAGGGGCGAAAAATTCACCCCTCCACTTT. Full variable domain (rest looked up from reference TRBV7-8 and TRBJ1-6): GAGVSQSPRYKVAKRGQDVALRCDPISGHVSLFWYQQALGQGPEFLTYFQNEAQLDKSGLPSDRFFAERPEGSVSTLKIQRTQQEDSAVYLCASSFARTGAKNSPLHFGNGTRLTVT.